A single sample gave rise to the 19 T cell receptor beta chains below, sequenced in a study of blood T cell repertoires in COVID-19. TCRdb's copy holds only in-frame clones and misses some; the assay was immunoSEQ multiplex PCR. The sample has about 140,000 clones; 80% are singletons. The source material was peripheral blood. These receptors came from a man in his 70s who had recovered from COVID-19.

The chain uses TRBV3-1 (or the pseudogene TRBV3-2) and TRBJ2-1; D is possibly TRBD1 (5 bases). Looked up from germline, CDR1 is LGHDT and CDR2 is YNNKEL (reference sequence). V lost 4 bases and J lost 4, with 8 bases in between. The CDR3 has 13 amino acids. CDR3 residues: CASSPTVYNEQFF. The CDR3, as DNA: TGTGCCAGCAGCCCGACAGTATACAATGAGCAGTTCTTC.

The V and J genes are TRBV21-1 and TRBJ2-5; TRBD2 is the table's D call, not checked against the DNA. TRBV21-1 is a pseudogene locus. The CDR3 has 16 residues. CDR3 sequence (DNA): TGTGCCAGCAGCAAAGTGCCTAGCGGGCCGGGAGAGACCCAGTACTTC. Its protein is CASSKVPSGPGETQYF.

The J gene is TRBJ2-1, the V gene TRBV6-1; D possibly corresponds to TRBD2 (6 bases). Germline loops: CDR1 MNHNS, CDR2 SASEGT. Deletions cut 2 bases from V and 1 base from J, with 12 bases between. CDR3 size: 16 residues. CDR3 coding DNA: TGTGCCAGCAGTGAACCCGGGGACTTTTCCTACAATGAGCAGTTCTTC. It is translated as CASSEPGDFSYNEQFF.

This sequence joins TRBV7-2 and TRBJ2-1, with D tentatively TRBD2 (6 bases). There are 14 residues in the CDR3. Per the germline V gene, CDR1 is SGHTA and CDR2 is FQGNSA. The V and J ends lost 5 bases and 2 bases respectively, with 10 bases between them. DNA for the CDR3: TGTGCCAGCAGCAAGTCGGGAGCCTACAATGAGCAGTTCTTC. It translates to CASSKSGAYNEQFF.

The chain is built from TRBV6-2 or TRBV6-3 and TRBJ1-1; no clear D gene. Germline CDR1 and CDR2: MNHEY and SVGEGT. CDR3 size: 17 residues. V lost 6 bases to trimming and J lost 0 bases, with 20 bases between them. CDR3 DNA: TGTGCCAGCAGCTCCGGGAAGTCCCCTCTCATGAACACTGAAGCTTTCTTT. Translating it yields CASSSGKSPLMNTEAFF.

This chain uses TRBV20-1 with TRBJ2-2, with TRBD2 identical over 8 bases. Germline V CDR1 and CDR2: DFQATT, SNEGSKA (reference sequence). This CDR3 comprises 15 residues. The junction had 3 bases not matched to a gene; V was cut back by 3 bases and J by 0 bases. The CDR3 DNA reads TGCAGTGCTAGTCCGCGGGAGGCGAACACCGGGGAGCTGTTTTTT. Amino acids: CSASPREANTGELFF.

This clone was seen only a few times. The rearrangement links TRBV5-1 to TRBJ2-3, with 11 bases aligning to TRBD2. This CDR3 region has 17 residues. V dropped 4 bases and J dropped 0; count of bases not matched to a gene: 7. Per the germline V gene, CDR1 is SGHRS and CDR2 is YFSETQ. The CDR3 here is CASSIGTSGPSTDTQYF. DNA for the CDR3: TGCGCCAGCAGCATTGGGACTAGCGGACCTAGCACAGATACGCAGTATTTT.

The rearrangement links TRBV7-8 to TRBJ2-7; 7 bases align to TRBD2. The CDR3 is 17 amino acids. Germline V CDR1 and CDR2: SGHVS, FQNEAQ. V was pared by 5 bases and J by 5 bases, with 18 bases of the junction left unmatched. Here the CDR3 DNA reads TGTGCCAGCAGCCTCCGGTGGGGGAGCGAGCGGGGTAACGAGCAGTACTTC. Its protein product is CASSLRWGSERGNEQYF.

V is TRBV13 and J is TRBJ1-4; 7 nucleotides match TRBD1. CDR3 length equals 15 residues. V lost 4 bases to trimming and J lost 7 bases; unmatched junction nucleotides: 9. Germline CDR1 is PRHDT and CDR2 is FYEKMQ (reference sequence). The CDR3 region has the DNA TGTGCCAGCAGCTACCAAGGGGGCTTAAGTGAAAAACTGTTTTTT. The encoded protein is CASSYQGGLSEKLFF.

V gene TRBV15 combines with J gene TRBJ1-5; tentative D call: TRBD1 (5 bases). This CDR3 comprises 15 residues. V was pared by 0 bases and J by 4 bases, with 10 bases between. Germline V lookup: CDR1 LNHNV, CDR2 YYDKDF (reference sequence). The CDR3 reads CATSRDGRDNQPQHF. The DNA of the CDR3 is TGTGCCACCAGCAGAGACGGCAGGGATAATCAGCCCCAGCATTTT.

This clone has more than one count but fewer than ten. The chain couples TRBV19 to TRBJ1-2, with TRBD1 matching 8 bases. With 6 bases clipped from V and 4 bases from J, the junction kept 7 bases outside the gene matches. Looked up from germline, CDR1 is LNHDA and CDR2 is SQIVND (reference sequence). CDR3 length equals 14 residues. CDR3 region: CASRRDRNIYGYTF. For the CDR3, the DNA is TGTGCCAGTAGGAGGGACAGGAATATCTATGGCTACACCTTC.

The sample holds a few counts of this clone. V is TRBV25-1 and J is TRBJ1-1; D may be TRBD1 (5 bases). V lost 1 base and J lost 3, with 15 bases in between. Germline CDR1 and CDR2: MGHDK and SYGVNS. The CDR3 is 16 residues long. Here the CDR3 reads CASSESGTGLYTEAFF. In nucleotides, the CDR3 is TGTGCCAGCAGTGAATCTGGGACGGGACTCTACACTGAAGCTTTCTTT.

Here the CDR3 DNA reads TGTGCCAGCAGTCCGGGACAATTTCTGGGCACAGATACGCAGTATTTT. Its translation is CASSPGQFLGTDTQYF. V gene TRBV2 combines with J gene TRBJ2-3; maybe TRBD1 (6 bases). The V end lost 5 bases, the J end lost 1 base, and 16 bases lay between the germline ends. CDR3 length: 16 amino acids. From germline, CDR1 is SNHLY and CDR2 FYNNEI.

J is TRBJ2-7 and V is TRBV2, with D tentatively TRBD1 (5 bases). Deletions cut 6 bases from V and 1 base from J, with 16 bases between. CDR3 length: 15 residues. Germline V CDR1 and CDR2: SNHLY, FYNNEI. The CDR3 reads CASRSRTGESYEQYF. The CDR3 DNA reads as TGTGCCAGCAGGTCCCGTACAGGAGAATCCTACGAGCAGTACTTC.

The CDR3 reads CASSRQANYGYTF. In nucleotides, the CDR3 is TGTGCCAGCAGCCGACAGGCCAACTATGGCTACACCTTC. The chain recombines TRBV6-6 with TRBJ1-2; possible D gene TRBD1, 6 bases. With 6 bases removed from V and 2 bases from J, the gap between germline ends came to 10 bases. The length of the CDR3 is 13 residues. The germline V gene has CDR1 MNHNY and CDR2 SVGAGI (reference sequence).

The rearrangement links TRBV11-2 to TRBJ1-4, with D maybe TRBD1 (5 bases). V was clipped by 2 bases and J by 7 bases, with 14 bases between them. The germline gives CDR1 SGHAT, CDR2 FQNNGV. The CDR3 loop spans 15 amino acids. CDR3 sequence reads: CASSLLPETVEKLFF. The CDR3 coding sequence is TGTGCCAGCAGCTTATTGCCCGAGACAGTTGAAAAACTGTTTTTT.

The chain recombines TRBV18 with TRBJ2-1; 10 bases match TRBD2. Looked up from germline, CDR1 is KGHSH and CDR2 is LQKENI. The junction had 2 bases not matched to a gene; V was cut back by 2 bases and J by 1 base. The CDR3 loop spans 16 amino acids. CDR3 DNA: TGTGCCAGCTCACCAAAAGCGGGAGGGTCCTACAATGAGCAGTTCTTC. This sequence encodes CASSPKAGGSYNEQFF.

The chain is built from TRBV6-5 and TRBJ1-2, with D tentatively TRBD1 (5 bases). This CDR3 has 15 amino acids. Trimming removed 0 bases at V and 1 base at J, with 9 bases between. The V gene's germline CDR1 is MNHEY and CDR2 SVGAGI. CDR3 amino acids: CASSYSGAVNYGYTF. The DNA for the CDR3 is TGTGCCAGCAGTTACTCTGGGGCAGTTAACTATGGCTACACCTTC.

The V and J genes are TRBV18 and TRBJ2-3, with D perhaps TRBD1 (5 bases). Deletions cut 3 bases from V and 3 bases from J, with 10 bases between. This CDR3 spans 14 amino acids. Germline CDR1 reads KGHSH; CDR2 reads LQKENI. CDR3 residues: CASSPSGRTDTQYF. The CDR3 DNA reads as TGTGCCAGCTCACCTTCAGGGCGAACAGATACGCAGTATTTT. The full variable domain, its missing parts supplied by reference TRBV18 and TRBJ2-3, is NAGVMQNPRHLVRRRGQEARLRCSPMKGHSHVYWYRQLPEEGLKFMVYLQKENIIDESGMPKERFSAEFPKEGPSILRIQQVVRGDSAAYFCASSPSGRTDTQYFGPGTRLTVL.